The 23 T cell receptor beta chains listed next were all sequenced from one sample in a study of shared clonotypes between healthy human individuals. Assay: immunoSEQ multiplex PCR; the TCRdb copy retains only in-frame clones and omits some. The data contain some 2 million clones, 85% to 95% of them singletons. Source material: naive CD4+ T cells sorted from blood. Indicated subset: CD45RA+ positively selected. These receptors were collected from a man between 18 and 29 years old in good health.

Details on this clone: At the DNA level, this CDR3 is encoded by other sequences in the same sample as well. The V call is TRBV5-1, the J call TRBJ2-5; D not resolved. V lost 3 bases, J lost 5 bases, and 8 bases lay in between. The V gene's germline CDR1 is SGHRS and CDR2 YFSETQ. The CDR3 is made up of 12 amino acids. The CDR3 sequence is CASSWGGETQYF. The CDR3 bases are TGCGCCAGCAGCTGGGGTGGGGAGACCCAGTACTTC.

This clone was seen a handful of times. The chain joins TRBV5-6 to TRBJ2-2; 14 nucleotides align to TRBD2. This CDR3 has 18 residues. The ends lost 4 bases at V and 6 bases at J; junction bases unmatched: 11. Germline loops: CDR1 SGHDT, CDR2 YYEEEE. CDR3 protein: CASSRRLAGGRVAGELFF. The CDR3 nucleotides read TGTGCCAGCAGCCGGAGACTAGCGGGAGGGCGGGTGGCCGGGGAGCTGTTTTTT.

The V gene is TRBV28, the J gene TRBJ2-3, with 7 bases lining up with TRBD1. Germline CDR1 MDHEN, CDR2 SYDVKM. V shed 4 bases, J shed 3 bases, and the junction held 4 bases outside the gene matches. This CDR3 is 14 amino acids long. The DNA for the CDR3 is TGTGCCAGCAGTTCAGGGGGTAAGACAGATACGCAGTATTTT. It encodes CASSSGGKTDTQYF.

This clone was counted once. The chain recombines TRBV5-4 with TRBJ1-2; TRBD1 might be the D (5 bases). Germline loops: CDR1 SGHNT, CDR2 YYREEE (reference sequence). Trimming pared 4 bases from V and 6 bases from J, leaving 19 bases between. The CDR3 contains 15 residues. CDR3 nucleotide sequence: TGTGCCAGCAGCCCGGGACGGCCTGATGAGGATGGCTACACCTTC. Translation gives CASSPGRPDEDGYTF. The full variable domain, in which reference TRBV5-4 and TRBJ1-2 provide the parts outside the CDR3, is ETGVTQSPTHLIKTRGQQVTLRCSSQSGHNTVSWYQQALGQGPQFIFQYYREEENGRGNFPPRFSGLQFPNYSSELNVNALELDDSALYLCASSPGRPDEDGYTFGSGTRLTVV.

This clone turned up a few times. V gene TRBV19 combines with J gene TRBJ1-2; no firm D call. CDR3 length equals 8 residues. The germline gives CDR1 LNHDA, CDR2 SQIVND (reference sequence). CDR3 DNA sequence: TGTACTAAGGGTGGCTACACCTTC. Its translation is CTKGGYTF.

Concerning this clone itself: At the DNA level, this CDR3 is encoded by other sequences in the same sample as well. The V and J genes are TRBV7-2 and TRBJ1-5; D is undetermined. Germline V gene data show CDR1 as SGHTA and CDR2 as FQGNSA. V dropped 3 bases and J dropped 2 bases, with 5 bases sitting between them. This CDR3 region has 13 residues. The CDR3, as DNA: TGTGCCAGCAGCTTTCGAGGCAATCAGCCCCAGCATTTT. Its protein product is CASSFRGNQPQHF.

V gene TRBV18 combines with J gene TRBJ1-5, with D hard to call. Germline values: CDR1 KGHSH, CDR2 LQKENI. This CDR3 comprises 14 residues. V was trimmed by 4 bases and J by 7 bases, leaving 14 bases between them. The CDR3 bases are TGTGCCAGCTCACACGGACCGGTAGAACAGCCCCAGCATTTT. Its translation is CASSHGPVEQPQHF. Filled out from reference TRBV18 and TRBJ1-5, the complete variable domain reads NAGVMQNPRHLVRRRGQEARLRCSPMKGHSHVYWYRQLPEEGLKFMVYLQKENIIDESGMPKERFSAEFPKEGPSILRIQQVVRGDSAAYFCASSHGPVEQPQHFGDGTRLSIL.

This clone is a singleton in its sample. The CDR3 loop reads CASGGLARGPEKLFF. DNA of the CDR3: TGTGCCAGCGGCGGACTGGCTCGGGGGCCGGAAAAACTGTTTTTT. The chain joins TRBV6-5 to TRBJ1-4; tentative D call: TRBD1 (6 bases). This CDR3 has 15 amino acids. The V and J ends lost 8 bases and 8 bases respectively, with 21 bases between them. Germline lookup yields CDR1 MNHEY and CDR2 SVGAGI.

The CDR3, as DNA: TGTGCCAGTAGTATGGGGCAGGTGGGAACCTACGAGCAGTACTTC. This translates into CASSMGQVGTYEQYF. The chain uses TRBV19 and TRBJ2-7, with a weak D call TRBD1 (5 bases). With 3 bases removed from V and 2 bases from J, the gap between germline ends came to 14 bases. CDR3 length equals 15 residues. Germline CDR1 LNHDA, CDR2 SQIVND (reference sequence). The full variable domain, its missing parts supplied by reference TRBV19 and TRBJ2-7, is DGGITQSPKYLFRKEGQNVTLSCEQNLNHDAMYWYRQDPGQGLRLIYYSQIVNDFQKGDIAEGYSVSREKKESFPLTVTSAQKNPTAFYLCASSMGQVGTYEQYFGPGTRLTVT.

The CDR3 DNA reads TGTGCCAGCATCCCCCGCGGGAGGTTCTCCGGGGAGCTGTTTTTT. It codes for CASIPRGRFSGELFF. The rearrangement uses TRBV27 and TRBJ2-2; TRBD2 matches 8 bases. J gave up 6 bases and V 7 bases, and 10 bases lay outside the gene matches. Germline V gives CDR1 MNHEY, CDR2 SMNVEV (reference sequence). There are 15 residues in the CDR3.

This clone was found once. The genes are TRBV7-9 and TRBJ1-4; TRBD1 agrees at 9 bases. Germline CDR1 and CDR2: SEHNR and FQNEAQ (reference sequence). The CDR3 totals 15 residues. The trim removed 1 base at V and 5 bases at J, leaving 2 bases unmatched. CDR3 sequence reads: CASSLGDRANEKLFF. In DNA form, the CDR3 reads TGTGCCAGCAGCTTAGGGGACAGGGCCAATGAAAAACTGTTTTTT.

The chain recombines TRBV12-5 with TRBJ2-7, with TRBD1 identical over 7 bases. The CDR3 covers 15 residues. CDR1 is LGHNT and CDR2 is FRNRAP in the germline V gene. V dropped 6 bases and J dropped 3; count of bases not matched to a gene: 11. The CDR3 loop reads CASGPGQFGYYEQYF. CDR3 coding DNA: TGTGCTAGTGGGCCGGGACAGTTTGGGTACTACGAGCAGTACTTC. The whole variable domain, remainder taken from reference TRBV12-5 and TRBJ2-7, is DARVTQTPRHKVTEMGQEVTMRCQPILGHNTVFWYRQTMMQGLELLAYFRNRAPLDDSGMPKDRFSAEMPDATLATLKIQPSEPRDSAVYFCASGPGQFGYYEQYFGPGTRLTVT.

The V call is TRBV6-1, the J call TRBJ1-5; D remains unclear. V was shortened by 8 bases and J by 7 bases, with 15 bases between the two germline ends. The CDR3 loop spans 13 amino acids. Germline CDR1 MNHNS, CDR2 SASEGT. The DNA of the CDR3 is TGTGCCAGCGTAACAGAGGGAGGGCAGCCCCAGCATTTT. Protein sequence: CASVTEGGQPQHF.

The chain couples TRBV28 to TRBJ1-1; a weak D match, TRBD1 (5 bases). Germline CDR1 MDHEN, CDR2 SYDVKM. Between the trimmed V and J ends, which lost 2 bases and 5 bases, there was a span of 15 bases. This CDR3 contains 15 residues. CDR3 DNA: TGTGCCAGCAGTTTACGGTCGGGGACGTGGACTGAAGCTTTCTTT. It encodes CASSLRSGTWTEAFF.

The V gene is TRBV30, the J gene TRBJ2-5; maybe TRBD1 (5 bases). The germline V gene encodes CDR1 GTSNPN and CDR2 SVGIG (reference sequence). The CDR3 extends over 16 amino acids. V lost 0 bases and J lost 1, with 15 bases in between. CDR3 bases: TGTGCCTGGAGTGTGGGTCAGGGAACTATCCAAGAGACCCAGTACTTC. Protein product: CAWSVGQGTIQETQYF. Full variable domain (remainder filled in from reference TRBV30 and TRBJ2-5): SQTIHQWPATLVQPVGSPLSLECTVEGTSNPNLYWYRQAAGRGLQLLFYSVGIGQISSEVPQNLSASRPQDRQFILSSKKLLLSDSGFYLCAWSVGQGTIQETQYFGPGTRLLVL.

Note on this clone: In the same sample, other DNA sequences code for this CDR3. The rearrangement joins TRBV4-1 to TRBJ2-1; the D call may be TRBD1 or TRBD2 (5 bases each). This CDR3 region has 15 residues. V gave up 1 base and J gave up 0 bases, with 7 bases separating them. The germline gives CDR1 MGHRA, CDR2 YSYEKL. CDR3 DNA sequence: TGCGCCAGCAGCCAAGTTGGGGGCTCCTACAATGAGCAGTTCTTC. It is translated as CASSQVGGSYNEQFF.

The V call is TRBV27, the J call TRBJ1-2; D ambiguous. Germline V gene lookup returns CDR1 MNHEY and CDR2 SMNVEV (reference sequence). The CDR3 consists of 13 residues. Trimming left V 5 bases short and J 4 bases short, with 11 bases between. As DNA, the CDR3 is TGTGCCAGCAGTCCTTATTTCCCCTATGGCTACACCTTC. Its protein product is CASSPYFPYGYTF.

The V and J genes are TRBV28 and TRBJ1-2; D uncertain. V shed 6 bases and J shed 5 bases, with 19 bases lying between them. The CDR3 contains 15 residues. From germline, CDR1 is MDHEN and CDR2 SYDVKM. In DNA form, the CDR3 reads TGTGCCAGCAGCCCGGTCGTTGGGCCTATATATGGCTACACCTTC. As protein: CASSPVVGPIYGYTF.

With respect to this clone: Other DNA sequences within the sample encode an identical CDR3. This sequence joins TRBV28 and TRBJ2-7, with a possible D match to TRBD2 (6 bases). Trimming took 3 bases from V and 0 from J, leaving 6 bases between them. This CDR3 contains 13 residues. Germline values: CDR1 MDHEN, CDR2 SYDVKM. The CDR3 loop reads CASSLGGSYEQYF. The CDR3 DNA follows: TGTGCCAGCAGTTTGGGGGGCTCCTACGAGCAGTACTTC.

This chain joins TRBV28 and TRBJ2-7, with 7 nucleotides matching TRBD1. Looked up from germline, CDR1 is MDHEN and CDR2 is SYDVKM. V lost 3 bases, J lost 4 bases, and 12 bases stayed unmatched. The CDR3 has 16 residues. In nucleotides, the CDR3 is TGTGCCAGCAGTTTTCACGTCCTGGACAGGAGATACGAGCAGTACTTC. Amino acid sequence: CASSFHVLDRRYEQYF.

Notes on this clone: Other DNA sequences of this sample code for an identical CDR3. The rearrangement joins TRBV7-9 to TRBJ2-3; the match to TRBD1 covers 7 bases. Trimming took 4 bases from V and 1 from J; bases not matched to a gene: 2. CDR1 and CDR2 from the germline V gene are SEHNR and FQNEAQ (reference sequence). CDR3 length: 14 residues. CDR3: CASSSGQGTDTQYF. CDR3 DNA: TGTGCCAGCAGCTCCGGACAGGGCACAGATACGCAGTATTTT.

With regard to this clone: Different DNA sequences within this sample yield the same CDR3. The chain recombines TRBV14 with TRBJ2-4; a weak D match, TRBD2 (5 bases). This CDR3 region has 15 residues. Per the germline V gene, CDR1 is SGHDN and CDR2 is FVKESK. V lost 0 bases and J 2 bases, leaving 8 bases between the germline ends. CDR3 region: CASSQDGGTKNIQYF. In nucleotides, the CDR3 is TGTGCCAGCAGCCAAGATGGAGGTACCAAAAACATTCAGTACTTC.

This clone was seen just once. The rearrangement joins TRBV27 to TRBJ2-7, with TRBD1 identical over 8 bases. The germline V gene has CDR1 MNHEY and CDR2 SMNVEV (reference sequence). V was pared by 6 bases and J by 2 bases, with 12 bases of the junction left unmatched. The CDR3 loop spans 16 amino acids. This CDR3 is CASRFRNDRGPYEQYF. The CDR3 bases are TGTGCCAGCAGATTTAGGAACGACAGGGGCCCCTACGAGCAGTACTTC.